The rows below give T cell receptor beta chains drawn from one sample of a study of T-cell reconstitution after alpha-beta-depleted transplantation in children. TCRdb independently ran MiXCR on the PCR reads; one entry per CDR3 protein. The table lists 250,000 to 300,000 distinct CDR3 sequences, nearly 10% of them singletons. This material consisted of PBMCs from the stem cell graft donor, taken from the stem cell graft. The receptors derive from a human donor who donated a stem cell graft to a child with SCID. The CDR3 runs from the conserved cysteine through the conserved F or W. Each record gives: D gene, V gene, J gene, clone size, CDR3 protein, CDR3 DNA. The D gene is left open where the match is weak. Not every row has a clone size; where given, it reads once, few, many or a size class.

D: NA
V: TRBV18
J: TRBJ2-7
size: few
CDR3: CASSPNSVVGEQYF
DNA: TGTGCCAGCTCACCAAATAGCGTAGTGGGGGAGCAGTACTTC

D: TRBD1
V: TRBV5-5
J: TRBJ1-5
size: NA
CDR3: CASSLSSAGGRQPQNF
DNA: TGTGCCAGCAGCTTGTCGTCGGCAGGGGGAAGGCAGCCCCAGAATTTT

D: TRBD1
V: TRBV6-5
J: TRBJ2-2
size: many
CDR3: CASSYFSPGQGYTGELFF
DNA: TGTGCCAGCAGTTACTTTAGCCCCGGACAGGGGTACACCGGGGAGCTGTTTTTT

D: NA
V: TRBV3-1
J: TRBJ1-1
size: few
CDR3: CASSGVGTGTAEAFF
DNA: TGTGCCAGCAGCGGCGTAGGGACGGGTACCGCTGAAGCTTTCTTT

D: NA
V: TRBV20-1
J: TRBJ2-1
size: NA
CDR3: CSAPLLAGGEQFF
DNA: TGCAGTGCTCCTCTACTGGCCGGCGGTGAGCAGTTCTTC

D: TRBD1
V: TRBV20-1
J: TRBJ1-1
size: few
CDR3: CSAKDRGLLNTEAFF
DNA: TGCAGTGCTAAGGACAGGGGGCTATTGAACACTGAAGCTTTCTTT

D: NA
V: TRBV6-1
J: TRBJ1-6
size: NA
CDR3: CASSELLGNSPLHF
DNA: TGTGCCAGCAGTGAACTTCTCGGAAATTCACCCCTCCACTTT

D: NA
V: TRBV12-3/TRBV12-4
J: TRBJ1-5
size: many
CDR3: CASSLVNQPQHF
DNA: TGTGCCAGCAGTTTAGTCAATCAGCCCCAGCATTTT

D: TRBD1
V: TRBV7-8
J: TRBJ1-2
size: few
CDR3: CASSGRTGAYGYTF
DNA: TGTGCCAGCAGCGGACGGACAGGAGCCTATGGCTACACCTTC

D: NA
V: TRBV7-8
J: TRBJ2-7
size: few
CDR3: CASSLVAYSYEQYF
DNA: TGTGCCAGCAGCCTCGTAGCCTATTCCTACGAGCAGTACTTC

D: NA
V: TRBV5-8
J: TRBJ1-2
size: few
CDR3: CASSSGQASNYGYTF
DNA: TGTGCCAGCAGCTCTGGACAAGCATCTAACTATGGCTACACCTTC

D: NA
V: TRBV5-1
J: TRBJ2-7
size: many
CDR3: CASSLTRGHEQYF
DNA: TGCGCCAGCAGCTTAACCAGGGGTCACGAGCAGTACTTC

D: NA
V: TRBV6-5
J: TRBJ2-7
size: NA
CDR3: CASSYSISPTYEQYF
DNA: TGTGCCAGCAGTTACTCGATTAGTCCGACCTACGAGCAGTACTTC

D: TRBD2
V: TRBV6-5
J: TRBJ2-3
size: NA
CDR3: CASSFPPWTSGGTDTQYF
DNA: TGTGCCAGCAGTTTCCCGCCCTGGACTAGCGGGGGCACAGATACGCAGTATTTT

D: NA
V: TRBV12-3/TRBV12-4
J: TRBJ1-1
size: NA
CDR3: CASSSKGLTEAFF
DNA: TGTGCCAGCAGTTCTAAGGGGCTCACTGAAGCTTTCTTT

D: TRBD2
V: TRBV5-1
J: TRBJ2-1
size: many
CDR3: CASSPILAGLTGEQFF
DNA: TGCGCCAGCAGCCCGATACTAGCGGGGCTTACTGGTGAGCAGTTCTTC

D: NA
V: TRBV6-4
J: TRBJ2-3
size: NA
CDR3: CASSETTTATDTQYF
DNA: TGTGCCAGCAGTGAGACTACCACCGCCACAGATACGCAGTATTTT

D: NA
V: TRBV7-8
J: TRBJ2-2
size: few
CDR3: CASSPSVAGVNTGELFF
DNA: TGTGCCAGCAGCCCTAGCGTGGCAGGAGTGAACACCGGGGAGCTGTTTTTT

D: NA
V: TRBV10-3
J: TRBJ2-5
size: few
CDR3: CAISDGEALETQYF
DNA: TGTGCCATCAGTGACGGGGAGGCTCTGGAGACCCAGTACTTC

D: NA
V: TRBV24-1
J: TRBJ2-5
size: few
CDR3: CATSRAPGETQYF
DNA: TGTGCCACCAGCCGAGCGCCCGGAGAGACCCAGTACTTC

D: NA
V: TRBV12-3/TRBV12-4
J: TRBJ1-4
size: few
CDR3: CASSPGGTEKLFF
DNA: TGTGCCAGCAGCCCTGGAGGGACTGAAAAACTGTTTTTT

D: TRBD1
V: TRBV5-1
J: TRBJ1-1
size: few
CDR3: CASSWGQDTEAFF
DNA: TGCGCCAGCAGCTGGGGACAGGACACTGAAGCTTTCTTT

D: NA
V: TRBV20-1
J: TRBJ1-3
size: few
CDR3: CSARDEGWPGNTIYF
DNA: TGCAGTGCTAGAGACGAGGGGTGGCCTGGAAACACCATATATTTT

D: NA
V: TRBV21-1
J: TRBJ2-3
size: NA
CDR3: CASSKTCGRGDQVTQYF
DNA: TGTGCCAGCAGCAAAACCTGTGGGCGGGGCGATCAGGTTACGCAGTATTTT

D: NA
V: TRBV7-3
J: TRBJ1-2
size: NA
CDR3: CASGLRADYGYTF
DNA: TGTGCCAGCGGGCTTAGGGCGGACTATGGCTACACCTTC

D: NA
V: TRBV20-1
J: TRBJ2-1
size: NA
CDR3: CSASRAGEQFF
DNA: TGCAGTGCCTCTCGTGCGGGTGAGCAGTTCTTC

D: NA
V: TRBV6-1
J: TRBJ1-2
size: many
CDR3: CASSEAVVGGYTF
DNA: TGTGCCAGCAGTGAAGCGGTAGTCGGTGGCTACACCTTC

D: NA
V: TRBV12-3/TRBV12-4
J: TRBJ2-7
size: few
CDR3: CASSFRGSSYEQYF
DNA: TGTGCCAGCAGTTTTCGGGGAAGCTCTTACGAGCAGTACTTC

D: NA
V: TRBV28
J: TRBJ2-7
size: NA
CDR3: CASSLRTAYEQYF
DNA: TGTGCCAGCAGTTTAAGGACAGCCTACGAGCAGTACTTC

D: TRBD1
V: TRBV7-9
J: TRBJ2-1
size: once
CDR3: CASSTSGTGLRQFF
DNA: TGTGCCAGCAGCACATCCGGGACAGGGTTGCGGCAGTTCTTC

D: NA
V: TRBV7-9
J: TRBJ2-7
size: many
CDR3: CASSFGTGDEQYF
DNA: TGTGCCAGCAGCTTCGGGACCGGCGACGAGCAGTACTTC

D: NA
V: TRBV15
J: TRBJ2-7
size: few
CDR3: CATSREAAPYEQYF
DNA: TGTGCCACCAGCAGAGAGGCAGCCCCCTACGAGCAGTACTTC

D: NA
V: TRBV12-3/TRBV12-4
J: TRBJ2-3
size: few
CDR3: CASSFRGVTDTQYF
DNA: TGTGCCAGCAGTTTCAGGGGGGTCACAGATACGCAGTATTTT

D: TRBD1
V: TRBV7-9
J: TRBJ2-7
size: few
CDR3: CASSLRHRDRATYEQYF
DNA: TGTGCCAGCAGCTTACGACACCGGGACAGGGCTACCTACGAGCAGTACTTC

D: TRBD2
V: TRBV29-1
J: TRBJ2-2
size: NA
CDR3: CSVASSGGSTGELFVF
DNA: TGCAGCGTTGCGAGTAGCGGGGGGTCCACCGGGGAGCTGTTTGTTTTT

D: NA
V: TRBV6-1
J: TRBJ1-5
size: few
CDR3: CASTQKLGQPQHF
DNA: TGTGCCAGCACCCAGAAGTTGGGTCAGCCCCAGCATTTT

D: TRBD1
V: TRBV5-5
J: TRBJ1-2
size: few
CDR3: CASSLAGTGIYGYTF
DNA: TGTGCCAGCAGCTTGGCCGGGACAGGGATCTATGGCTACACCTTC

D: NA
V: TRBV29-1
J: TRBJ2-7
size: many
CDR3: CSVSLDRNYEQYF
DNA: TGCAGCGTTTCACTCGACAGGAACTACGAGCAGTACTTC

D: TRBD1
V: TRBV29-1
J: TRBJ1-1
size: NA
CDR3: CSVEPGGPLEAFF
DNA: TGCAGCGTTGAACCAGGGGGTCCCCTTGAAGCTTTCTTT

D: TRBD2
V: TRBV19
J: TRBJ2-2
size: NA
CDR3: CASSLGLVVGTGELFF
DNA: TGTGCCAGTAGTCTGGGACTAGTAGTCGGCACCGGGGAGCTGTTTTTT

D: TRBD1
V: TRBV2
J: TRBJ2-3
size: many
CDR3: CASSEGQGRTDTQYF
DNA: TGTGCCAGCAGTGAAGGACAGGGGCGGACAGATACGCAGTATTTT

D: NA
V: TRBV7-8
J: TRBJ1-3
size: NA
CDR3: CASTAPGTGNTIYF
DNA: TGTGCCAGCACAGCTCCGGGGACTGGAAACACCATATATTTT

D: NA
V: TRBV27
J: TRBJ1-2
size: few
CDR3: CASSTSGGGKEGYTF
DNA: NA

D: NA
V: TRBV2
J: TRBJ1-4
size: many
CDR3: CASSEAVITGISNEKLFF
DNA: TGTGCCAGCAGTGAAGCAGTTATTACGGGGATCTCTAATGAAAAACTGTTTTTT

D: TRBD1
V: TRBV20-1
J: TRBJ1-1
size: NA
CDR3: CSAHASGTVNTEAFF
DNA: TGCAGTGCCCACGCAAGCGGGACAGTTAACACTGAAGCTTTCTTT

D: TRBD1
V: TRBV27
J: TRBJ1-1
size: NA
CDR3: CASTGQGRKAFF
DNA: TGTGCCAGCACCGGACAGGGTCGGAAAGCTTTCTTT

D: NA
V: TRBV7-9
J: TRBJ2-1
size: few
CDR3: CASSRWDGYNEQFF
DNA: TGTGCCAGCAGCCGGTGGGACGGGTACAATGAGCAGTTCTTC

D: NA
V: TRBV10-3
J: TRBJ1-6
size: few
CDR3: CAIRGSGGFNSPLHF
DNA: TGTGCCATCAGGGGTTCCGGGGGGTTTAATTCACCCCTCCACTTT

D: TRBD2
V: TRBV4-1
J: TRBJ2-5
size: many
CDR3: CASSPPLDGAGAQETQYF
DNA: TGCGCCAGCAGCCCCCCTCTAGATGGAGCGGGGGCCCAAGAGACCCAGTACTTC